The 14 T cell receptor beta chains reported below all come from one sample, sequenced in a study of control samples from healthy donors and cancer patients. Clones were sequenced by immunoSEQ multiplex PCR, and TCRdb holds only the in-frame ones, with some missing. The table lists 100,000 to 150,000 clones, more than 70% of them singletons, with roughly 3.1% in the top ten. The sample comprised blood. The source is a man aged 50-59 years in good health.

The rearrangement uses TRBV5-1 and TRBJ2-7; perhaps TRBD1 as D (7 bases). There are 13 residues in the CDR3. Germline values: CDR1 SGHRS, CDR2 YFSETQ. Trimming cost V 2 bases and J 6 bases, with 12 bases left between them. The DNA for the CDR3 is TGCGCCAGCAGCTTTGGCCAGGGGGGCGAGCAGTACTTC. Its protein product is CASSFGQGGEQYF.

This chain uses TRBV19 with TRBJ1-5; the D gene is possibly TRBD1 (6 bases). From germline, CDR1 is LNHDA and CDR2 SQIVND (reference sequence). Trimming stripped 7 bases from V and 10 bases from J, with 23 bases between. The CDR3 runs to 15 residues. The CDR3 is CASTPQGTPFYPQHF. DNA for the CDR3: TGTGCCAGTACCCCCCAGGGGACGCCTTTTTATCCCCAGCATTTT.

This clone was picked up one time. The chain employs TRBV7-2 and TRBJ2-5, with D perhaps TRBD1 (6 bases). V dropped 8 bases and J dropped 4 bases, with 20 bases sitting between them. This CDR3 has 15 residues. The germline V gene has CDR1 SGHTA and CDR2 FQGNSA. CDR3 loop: CASLPPTGYRETQYF. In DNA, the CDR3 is TGTGCCAGCCTACCCCCCACAGGGTATAGAGAGACCCAGTACTTC.

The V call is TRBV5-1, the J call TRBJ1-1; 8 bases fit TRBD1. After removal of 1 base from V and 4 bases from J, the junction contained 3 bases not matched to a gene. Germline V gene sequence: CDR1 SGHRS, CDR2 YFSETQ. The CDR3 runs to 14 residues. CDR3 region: CASSLQGAGTEAFF. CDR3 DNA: TGCGCCAGCAGCTTGCAGGGGGCGGGCACTGAAGCTTTCTTT.

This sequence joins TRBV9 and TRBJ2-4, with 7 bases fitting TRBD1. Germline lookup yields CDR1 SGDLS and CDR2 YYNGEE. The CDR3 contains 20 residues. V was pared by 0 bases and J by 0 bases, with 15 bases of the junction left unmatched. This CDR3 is CASSVGEWGTAQLAKNIQYF. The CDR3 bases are TGTGCCAGCAGCGTAGGCGAATGGGGGACAGCTCAGTTAGCCAAAAACATTCAGTACTTC.

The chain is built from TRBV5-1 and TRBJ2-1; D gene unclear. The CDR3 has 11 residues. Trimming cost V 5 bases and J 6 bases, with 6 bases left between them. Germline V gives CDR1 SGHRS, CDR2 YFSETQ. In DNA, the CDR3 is TGCGCCAGCAGTGAGTTCAATGAGCAGTTCTTC. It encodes CASSEFNEQFF.

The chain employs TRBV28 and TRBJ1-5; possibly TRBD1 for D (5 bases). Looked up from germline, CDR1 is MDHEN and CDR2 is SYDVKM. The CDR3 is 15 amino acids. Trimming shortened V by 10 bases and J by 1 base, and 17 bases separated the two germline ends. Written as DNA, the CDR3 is TGTGCCACCGATCCAGGGCCAGGCAGCAATCAGCCCCAGCATTTT. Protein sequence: CATDPGPGSNQPQHF.

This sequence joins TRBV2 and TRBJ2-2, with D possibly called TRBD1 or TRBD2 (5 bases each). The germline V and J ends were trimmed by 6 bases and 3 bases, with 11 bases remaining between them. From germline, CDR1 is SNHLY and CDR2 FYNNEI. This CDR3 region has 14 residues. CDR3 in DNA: TGTGCCAGCAGAGGGGAGATGGACACCGGGGAGCTGTTTTTT. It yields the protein CASRGEMDTGELFF.

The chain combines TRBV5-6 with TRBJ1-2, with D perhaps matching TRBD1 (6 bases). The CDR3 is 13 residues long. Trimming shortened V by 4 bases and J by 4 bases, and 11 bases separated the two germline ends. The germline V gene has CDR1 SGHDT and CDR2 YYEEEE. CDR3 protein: CASSGDRFYGYTF. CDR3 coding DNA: TGTGCCAGCAGCGGCGACAGGTTCTATGGCTACACCTTC.

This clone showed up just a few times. Written as DNA, the CDR3 is TGTGCCAGCAGCTGGGGGAATTCACCCCTCCACTTT. Amino acid sequence: CASSWGNSPLHF. V is TRBV7-9 and J is TRBJ1-6, with a weak D call TRBD1 (5 bases). Germline lookup yields CDR1 SEHNR and CDR2 FQNEAQ (reference sequence). V lost 4 bases to trimming and J lost 7 bases, with 5 bases between them. There are 12 residues in the CDR3.

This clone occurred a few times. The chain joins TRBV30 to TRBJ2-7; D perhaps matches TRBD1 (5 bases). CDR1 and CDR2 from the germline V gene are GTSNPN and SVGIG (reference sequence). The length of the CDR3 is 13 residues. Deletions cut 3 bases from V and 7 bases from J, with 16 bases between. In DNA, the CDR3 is TGTGCCTGGAGCCTCGGACAAGGGTGGGAGCAGTACTTC. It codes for CAWSLGQGWEQYF.

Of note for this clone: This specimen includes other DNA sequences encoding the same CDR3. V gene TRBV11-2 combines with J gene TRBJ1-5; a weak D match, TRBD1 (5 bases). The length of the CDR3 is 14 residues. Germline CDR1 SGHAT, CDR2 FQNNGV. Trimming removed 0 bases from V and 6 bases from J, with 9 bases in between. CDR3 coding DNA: TGTGCCAGCAGCTTAGATGGGGGGAGTCAGCCCCAGCATTTT. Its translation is CASSLDGGSQPQHF.

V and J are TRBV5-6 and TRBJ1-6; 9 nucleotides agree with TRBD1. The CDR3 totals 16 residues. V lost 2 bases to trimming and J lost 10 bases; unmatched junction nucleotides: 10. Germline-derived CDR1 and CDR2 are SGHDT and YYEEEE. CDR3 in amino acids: CASSFGTGYNGSPLHF. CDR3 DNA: TGTGCCAGCAGCTTTGGGACAGGGTATAACGGCTCACCCCTCCACTTT.

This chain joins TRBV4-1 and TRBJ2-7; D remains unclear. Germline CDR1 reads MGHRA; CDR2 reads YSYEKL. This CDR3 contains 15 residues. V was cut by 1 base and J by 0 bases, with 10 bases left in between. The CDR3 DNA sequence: TGCGCCAGCAGCCAAGTCTACAGCAACTCCTACGAGCAGTACTTC. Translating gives CASSQVYSNSYEQYF.